This TCR beta chain comes out of a study of shared clonotypes between healthy human individuals (dated by TCRdb to about 2020). In the study overall: The cohort included three men and a couple of women between 18 and 49 years of age. For each donor, three plates each were used for CD4 naive and CD4 memory, two plates were used for CD8 naive, and one plate was used for CD8 memory. Blood TCR repertoires of several healthy adults were deeply sequenced to estimate repertoire size and the extent of clonotype sharing between individuals. Different laboratories and diverse techniques were used to prepare libraries and sequence TCR repertoires, to increase sequencing depth and limit assay-specific biases. Leukapheresis yielded between about 0.8 and 9.5 billion PBMCs per donor. Broad study findings and their caveats: Clonotypes shared by all four sorted-subset donors showed higher generation probabilities than non-shared clonotypes. Sharing across four donors was observed for around 5% of naive CD4, over 3% of naive CD8, over 2% of memory CD4, and approximately 0.41% of memory CD8 clonotypes. Naive subsets generally had larger estimated clonotype richness than memory subsets. Pairwise subsampling indicated that sequencing depth was expected to affect the degree of clonotype sharing among donors. The small number of donors limited the genetic and exposure-history diversity represented. Incomplete sequencing was indicated by rarefaction of sorted-subset datasets, despite the large sequencing depth. Sampling was restricted to blood, and TCR repertoires in tissue are likely to differ from TCR repertoires in blood.

Using the deep immunoSEQ assay, TCR CDR3 regions were amplified from genomic DNA by multiplex PCR. Extracted genomic DNA from each cell subset was spread evenly across all wells of several immunoSEQ 96-well plates, with each plate serving as a replicate. For sorted subsets, each replicate PCR was loaded with approximately 200 ng genomic DNA, equivalent to 30,000 or so T cell genomes. The purified libraries were quantified using a Qubit 3.0 fluorometer, sized with a Bioanalyzer 2100, and then quantified again using the KAPA Library Quantification kit. Every immunoSEQ 96-well plate was sequenced on a separate single-read 150-cycle Illumina NextSeq 550 flow cell. In the paper's pipeline: Because the immunoSEQ output included only junctional sequences and no quality scores, the filtering could not be the same as the filtering used for full-length reads. Sequences were annotated with PyIR, a Python wrapper for IgBLAST v1.9, using IMGT germline references to assign V/J genes and CDR3. Reads with weak V/J assignments (E-value above 1e-6), missing CDR3, stop codons, out-of-frame junctions, or ambiguous translated residues were removed. A V3J clonotype was defined by an identical inferred V gene, J gene, and CDR3 amino acid sequence. The percentage overlap between two repertoires was calculated by dividing the number of shared unique clonotypes by the size of the smaller repertoire. Three approaches were used to assess repertoire richness: RTK rarefaction, the Chao1 estimator, and Recon v2.1 estimates of unobserved clonotypes. Generation probabilities for all TCRbeta clonotypes obtained by the gDNA method from a few donors were computed using OLGA. The immuneACCESS repertoire file appears here via TCRdb, limited to in-frame rearrangements. These files lack a portion of the clones; in checked studies, under half of the deficit traces to unresolved V genes, and the cause of the others is not known. That table is the source of V, J and clone size, and D and trimming were worked out from the DNA. For this sample there are nearly 2 million clones; about 95% appear just once. 1% to 1.5% of the sample is held by the ten biggest clonotypes.

CD8 naive samples were obtained by positive selection for CCR7 among CD45RO-negative cells, yielding a CD45RA+CCR7+ population from which TemRA cells were excluded. The donors were healthy, HIV-negative adults with no recently reported acute infections or vaccinations. All donors were Caucasian adults living in Nashville, Tennessee, USA. Blood was collected by leukapheresis, and PBMCs were isolated by Ficoll-Histopaque density gradient centrifugation and then cryopreserved in liquid nitrogen vapor phase. Analytical flow cytometry was used to check the purity and quantity of every magnetically sorted T cell population. From each sorted fraction, genomic DNA was isolated and quantified by UV absorbance on a Nanodrop 2000c. From cysteine to phenylalanine, the CDR3 is 15 amino acids long. Kept here is only the CDR3 DNA, which spans 45 bases and is read in frame from base 1. Trimming removed 0 bases from V and 7 bases from J, leaving 12 bases between the germline ends. CDR1 and CDR2, per the germline V gene, are MNHEY and SVGAGI.

As to this clone: The clone's antigen remains unknown. Per-base quality was not reported, and no clone a single base away is much larger than it.

This TCR derives from a young man in good health. Rearrangement joined TRBV6-5 to TRBJ2-2; the best D guess is TRBD2, with 6 bases matching. Material for sequencing was naive CD8+ T cells sorted from blood. The cell subset or site label for this specimen denotes: CD45RA+CCR7+. The CDR3 sequence is CASSYSAGIGGELFF. The bases are TGTGCCAGCAGTTACTCGGCGGGAATAGGCGGGGAGCTGTTTTTT.